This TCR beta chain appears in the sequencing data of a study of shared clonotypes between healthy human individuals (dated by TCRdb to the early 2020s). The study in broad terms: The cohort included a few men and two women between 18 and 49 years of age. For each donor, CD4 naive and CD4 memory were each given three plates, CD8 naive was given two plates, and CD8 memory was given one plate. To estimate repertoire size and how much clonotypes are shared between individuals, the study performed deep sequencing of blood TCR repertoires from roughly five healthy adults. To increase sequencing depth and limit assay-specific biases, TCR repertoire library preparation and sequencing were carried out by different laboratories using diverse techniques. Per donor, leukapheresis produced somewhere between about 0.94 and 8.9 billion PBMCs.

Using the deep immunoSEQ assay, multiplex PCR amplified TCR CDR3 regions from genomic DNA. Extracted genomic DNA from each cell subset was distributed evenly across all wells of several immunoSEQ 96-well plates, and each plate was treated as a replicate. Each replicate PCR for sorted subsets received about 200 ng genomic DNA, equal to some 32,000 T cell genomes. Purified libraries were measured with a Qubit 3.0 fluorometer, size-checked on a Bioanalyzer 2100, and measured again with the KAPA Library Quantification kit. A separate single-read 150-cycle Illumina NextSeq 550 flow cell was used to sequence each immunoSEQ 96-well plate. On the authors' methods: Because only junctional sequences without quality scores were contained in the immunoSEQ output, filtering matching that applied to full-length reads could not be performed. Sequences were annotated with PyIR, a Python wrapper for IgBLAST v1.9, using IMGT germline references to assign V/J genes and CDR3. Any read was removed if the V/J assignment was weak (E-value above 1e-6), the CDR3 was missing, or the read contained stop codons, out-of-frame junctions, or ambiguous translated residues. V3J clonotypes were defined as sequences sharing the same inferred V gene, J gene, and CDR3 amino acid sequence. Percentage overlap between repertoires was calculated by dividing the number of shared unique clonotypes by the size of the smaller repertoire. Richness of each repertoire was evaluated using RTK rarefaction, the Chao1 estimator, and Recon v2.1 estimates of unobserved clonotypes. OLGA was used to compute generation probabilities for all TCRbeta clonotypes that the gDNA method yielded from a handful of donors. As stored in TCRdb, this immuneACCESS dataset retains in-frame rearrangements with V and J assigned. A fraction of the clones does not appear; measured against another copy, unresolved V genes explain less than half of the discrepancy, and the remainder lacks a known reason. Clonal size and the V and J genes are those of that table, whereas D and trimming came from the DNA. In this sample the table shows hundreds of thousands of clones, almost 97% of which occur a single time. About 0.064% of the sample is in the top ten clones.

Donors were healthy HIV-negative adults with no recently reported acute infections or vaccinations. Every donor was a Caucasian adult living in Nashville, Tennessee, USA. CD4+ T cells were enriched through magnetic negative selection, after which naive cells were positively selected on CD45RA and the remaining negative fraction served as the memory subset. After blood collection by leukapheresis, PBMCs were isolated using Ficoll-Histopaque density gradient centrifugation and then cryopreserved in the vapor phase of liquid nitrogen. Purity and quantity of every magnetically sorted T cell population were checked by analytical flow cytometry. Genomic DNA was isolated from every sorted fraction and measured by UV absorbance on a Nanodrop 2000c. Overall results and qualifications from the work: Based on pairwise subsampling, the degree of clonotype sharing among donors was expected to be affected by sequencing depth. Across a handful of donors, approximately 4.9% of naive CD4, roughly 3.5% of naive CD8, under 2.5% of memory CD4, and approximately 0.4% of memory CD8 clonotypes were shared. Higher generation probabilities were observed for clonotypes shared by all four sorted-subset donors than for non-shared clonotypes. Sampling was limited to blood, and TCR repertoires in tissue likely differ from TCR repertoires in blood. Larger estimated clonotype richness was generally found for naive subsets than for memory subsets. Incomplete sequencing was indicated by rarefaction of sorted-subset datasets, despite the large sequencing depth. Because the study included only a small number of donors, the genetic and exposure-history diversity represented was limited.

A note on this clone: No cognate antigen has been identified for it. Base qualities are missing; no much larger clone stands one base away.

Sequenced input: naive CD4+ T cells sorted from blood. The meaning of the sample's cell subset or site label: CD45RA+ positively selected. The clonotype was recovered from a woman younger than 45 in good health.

The sequenced DNA: TGTGCCAGCACCTCAGGAGCCGGGGAGCTGTTTTTT. Its amino acids are CASTSGAGELFF. The rearranged segments are TRBV11-2 and TRBJ2-2; the D gene identity is not certain. From its cysteine to its phenylalanine, the CDR3 spans 12 amino acids. CDR3 DNA only is kept here, 36 bases in frame from base 1. V loses 7 bases, J loses 6 bases, and the germline ends lie 9 bases apart. CDR1 and CDR2 were assigned from the germline V gene as SGHAT and FQNNGV.